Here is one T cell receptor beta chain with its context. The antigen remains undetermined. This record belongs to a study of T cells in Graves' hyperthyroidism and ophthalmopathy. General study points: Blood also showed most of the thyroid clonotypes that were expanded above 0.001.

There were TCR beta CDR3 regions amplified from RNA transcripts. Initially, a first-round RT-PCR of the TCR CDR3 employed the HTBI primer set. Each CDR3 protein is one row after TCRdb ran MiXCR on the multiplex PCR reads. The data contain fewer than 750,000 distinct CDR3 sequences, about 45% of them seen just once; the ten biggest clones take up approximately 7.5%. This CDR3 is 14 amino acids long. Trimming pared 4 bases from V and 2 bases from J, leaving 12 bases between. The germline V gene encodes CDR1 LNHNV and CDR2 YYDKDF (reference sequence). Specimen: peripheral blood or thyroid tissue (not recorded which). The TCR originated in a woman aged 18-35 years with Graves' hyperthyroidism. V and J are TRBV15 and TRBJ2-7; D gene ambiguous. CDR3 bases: TGTGCCACCAGCACAGAACGTGGCCCCTACGAGCAGTACTTC. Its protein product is CATSTERGPYEQYF.